These 29 T cell receptor beta chains were all obtained from the same sample, sequenced in a study of response to subunit inactivated influenza vaccine. TCRdb itself ran the RT-PCR reads through MiXCR, one entry per CDR3 protein. The table includes over 450,000 distinct CDR3 sequences, 10% to 15% detected once. Specimen: PBMCs from blood, collected roughly 46 days after vaccination. All receptors come from a man over 45 who received an inactivated influenza vaccine.

This clonotype came up a few times. The chain couples TRBV28 to TRBJ2-1; perhaps D is TRBD1 or TRBD2 (6 bases each). Germline CDR1 is MDHEN and CDR2 is SYDVKM. V lost 2 bases and J 6 bases, leaving 11 bases between the germline ends. CDR3 size: 14 residues. CDR3 DNA sequence: TGTGCCAGCAGTTTAAGAGGGGGGATCAATGAGCAGTTCTTC. It yields the protein CASSLRGGINEQFF. Using reference TRBV28 and TRBJ2-1 for the parts outside the CDR3, the full variable domain is DVKVTQSSRYLVKRTGEKVFLECVQDMDHENMFWYRQDPGLGLRLIYFSYDVKMKEKGDIPEGYSVSREKKERFSLILESASTNQTSMYLCASSLRGGINEQFFGPGTRLTVL.

This clonotype was observed a few times. The chain is built from TRBV6-2 or TRBV6-3 and TRBJ2-4, with 15 bases identical to TRBD2. The CDR3 extends over 16 amino acids. In germline, CDR1 is MNHEY, CDR2 SVGEGT. J was trimmed by 7 bases and V by 6 bases; bases with no gene match: 7. The CDR3 DNA reads TGTGCCAGCAGAGGACTAGCGGGGGGGGCCCGTAACATTCAGTACTTC. It yields the protein CASRGLAGGARNIQYF.

This clonotype was detected many times. V and J are TRBV24-1 and TRBJ1-2; 10 nucleotides agree with TRBD1. J gave up 9 bases and V 2 bases, and 5 bases lay outside the gene matches. The CDR3 totals 14 residues. Per the germline V gene, CDR1 is KGHDR and CDR2 is SFDVKD. Here the CDR3 reads CATSDSGQGYSYTF. CDR3 nucleotides: TGTGCCACCAGTGATTCGGGACAGGGGTATAGCTACACCTTC.

This clonotype has just one count. The V call is TRBV7-6, the J call TRBJ2-2; 10 positions agree with TRBD1. This CDR3 contains 17 residues. In germline, CDR1 is SGHVS, CDR2 FNYEAQ. V lost 3 bases, J lost 4 bases, and 8 bases stayed unmatched. The CDR3 region has the DNA TGTGCCAGCAGCTTCGGACCCGGGACAGGGGCCACCGGGGAGCTGTTTTTT. Translated, it gives CASSFGPGTGATGELFF.

This clonotype has at least ten counts. The chain links TRBV4-2 to TRBJ2-1, with D unresolved. The V end lost 1 base, the J end lost 1 base, and 11 bases lay between the germline ends. The CDR3 is 16 amino acids. Germline V gene data show CDR1 as LGHNA and CDR2 as YNFKEQ. The CDR3 here is CASSQVPFGSYNEQFF. CDR3 bases: TGTGCCAGCAGCCAAGTCCCTTTTGGATCCTACAATGAGCAGTTCTTC.

The chain recombines TRBV7-6 with TRBJ2-7; the match to TRBD2 covers 9 bases. V gave up 2 bases and J gave up 0 bases; unmatched junction bases: 8. Looked up from germline, CDR1 is SGHVS and CDR2 is FNYEAQ. The CDR3 totals 17 residues. CDR3 residues: CASSLKAGGSISYEQYF. The CDR3, as DNA: TGTGCCAGCAGCTTAAAAGCGGGGGGCTCGATCTCCTACGAGCAGTACTTC.

In regard to this clonotype: A read error may account for a junction end that differs from germline. This chain links TRBV27 with TRBJ2-3; tentatively, D is TRBD1 or TRBD2 (5 bases each). From germline, CDR1 is MNHEY and CDR2 SMNVEV (reference sequence). This CDR3 spans 15 amino acids. CDR3 in DNA: TGTGCCAGCAGTTTTGGGACGTTCAGTCCAGATACGCAGTCTTTT. Translation: CASSFGTFSPDTQSF.

The chain combines TRBV7-9 with TRBJ1-5; TRBD1 matches 9 bases. The ends lost 1 base at V and 5 bases at J; junction bases unmatched: 9. This CDR3 is 17 amino acids long. Looked up from germline, CDR1 is SEHNR and CDR2 is FQNEAQ (reference sequence). The CDR3 sequence: CASSLGNSGQGYQPQHF. Here the CDR3 DNA reads TGTGCCAGCAGCTTAGGTAACTCGGGACAGGGATATCAGCCCCAGCATTTT.

This rearrangement joins TRBV5-5 to TRBJ1-2; unclear D gene. The CDR3 spans 12 residues. The ends were cut back, 1 base at V and 8 bases at J, with 9 bases in the middle. Germline V gene data show CDR1 as SGHKS and CDR2 as YYEKEE (reference sequence). The chain's CDR3 is CASSLSGPGYTF. The CDR3 region has the DNA TGTGCCAGCAGCTTGTCGGGCCCCGGCTACACCTTC.

The sample holds a few counts of this clonotype. The rearrangement joins TRBV20-1 to TRBJ2-5; 10 bases are shared with TRBD2. After removal of 5 bases from V and 2 bases from J, the junction contained 5 bases not matched to a gene. Germline-derived CDR1 and CDR2 are DFQATT and SNEGSKA (reference sequence). CDR3 size: 14 residues. The CDR3 coding sequence is TGCAGTGCTCTTCGGACTAGCGGACAAGAGACCCAGTACTTC. Amino acids: CSALRTSGQETQYF.

This clonotype was found a few times. The rearrangement uses TRBV20-1 and TRBJ2-1, with D perhaps matching TRBD2 (5 bases). Trimming cost V 6 bases and J 0 bases, with 15 bases left between them. This CDR3 is 15 amino acids long. Germline V gene lookup returns CDR1 DFQATT and CDR2 SNEGSKA (reference sequence). CDR3 sequence (DNA): TGCAGTGCCAGGAAGGAAGGGAGCTCCTACAATGAGCAGTTCTTC. Protein product: CSARKEGSSYNEQFF.

This clonotype was seen a few times. The chain recombines TRBV10-3 with TRBJ1-2, with 8 bases that match TRBD1. The CDR3 runs 14 residues. V was clipped by 5 bases and J by 2 bases; unmatched bases: 4. Germline loops: CDR1 ENHRY, CDR2 SYGVKD. CDR3 sequence reads: CAISPGGANYGYTF. CDR3 sequence (DNA): TGTGCCATCAGTCCAGGGGGCGCGAACTATGGCTACACCTTC.

This chain connects TRBV20-1 to TRBJ2-7; 7 bases align to TRBD2. Germline assignment: CDR1 DFQATT and CDR2 SNEGSKA (reference sequence). V gave up 6 bases and J gave up 3 bases; unmatched junction bases: 11. The CDR3 extends over 14 amino acids. The CDR3 protein is CSASMGTTFYEQYF. DNA for the CDR3: TGCAGTGCAAGTATGGGGACTACTTTCTACGAGCAGTACTTC.

This clonotype was counted between two and nine times. The CDR3 coding sequence is TGTGCCGCCTGCGGGAGGGTAGGAGAGACCCAGTACTTC. Its translation: CAACGRVGETQYF. The chain joins TRBV7-2 to TRBJ2-5; the match to TRBD2 covers 9 bases. V was clipped by 11 bases and J by 4 bases; unmatched bases: 8. Germline CDR1 reads SGHTA; CDR2 reads FQGNSA. This CDR3 is 13 amino acids long. The complete variable domain, with remaining parts taken from reference TRBV7-2 and TRBJ2-5, reads GAGVSQSPSNKVTEKGKDVELRCDPISGHTALYWYRQSLGQGLEFLIYFQGNSAPDKSGLPSDRFSAERTGGSVSTLTIQRTQQEDSAVYLCAACGRVGETQYFGPGTRLLVL.

This clonotype has only one observation. The rearrangement uses TRBV5-1 and TRBJ2-1; TRBD2 matches at 9 bases. Looked up from germline, CDR1 is SGHRS and CDR2 is YFSETQ. The CDR3 consists of 16 residues. With V trimmed by 4 bases and J by 0 bases, 5 bases remained unmatched. The CDR3 nucleotides read TGCGCCAGCAGCCTTAGCGGGAGCAACTCCTACAATGAGCAGTTCTTC. Amino acid sequence: CASSLSGSNSYNEQFF.

This rearrangement joins TRBV4-3 to TRBJ2-1; TRBD2 agrees at 13 bases. Unmatched junction bases numbered 11, after V lost 0 bases and J lost 6 bases. Germline CDR1 is LGHNA and CDR2 is YSLEER. The CDR3 length is 19 residues. The CDR3 here is CASSQEGLTSGGAGNEQFF. CDR3 nucleotides: TGCGCCAGCAGCCAAGAAGGGCTAACTAGCGGGGGGGCCGGCAATGAGCAGTTCTTC.

The chain recombines TRBV24-1 with TRBJ2-2; 7 nucleotides match TRBD1. CDR3 length: 16 amino acids. Trimming at V came to 2 bases and at J to 8 bases, leaving 10 bases not matched to a gene. The germline CDR1 and CDR2 sequences are KGHDR and SFDVKD. The DNA of the CDR3 is TGTGCCACCAGTGATTGGACAGGCTTCAAGCAGGGGGAGCTGTTTTTT. It encodes CATSDWTGFKQGELFF.

CDR3 nucleotides: TGCAGTGCTGGCCAGTACGCTGGTCCCGGGGAGCTGTTTTTT. It codes for CSAGQYAGPGELFF. The rearrangement uses TRBV20-1 and TRBJ2-2; no clear D gene. Between the trimmed V and J ends, which lost 5 bases and 6 bases, there was a span of 16 bases. Germline lookup yields CDR1 DFQATT and CDR2 SNEGSKA (reference sequence). The CDR3 is 14 amino acids.

The V call is TRBV11-2, the J call TRBJ2-7; 7 positions match TRBD1. V trimming: 4 bases; J trimming: 0 bases; junction bases outside the gene matches: 6. CDR3 length: 15 amino acids. Germline V gene data show CDR1 as SGHAT and CDR2 as FQNNGV. The CDR3 region is CASSSWTGGSYEQYF. In nucleotides, the CDR3 is TGTGCCAGCAGCTCCTGGACAGGCGGCTCCTACGAGCAGTACTTC.

The rearrangement joins TRBV28 to TRBJ2-5; TRBD2 matches 7 bases. CDR3 length: 12 residues. J was trimmed by 7 bases and V by 5 bases; bases with no gene match: 4. Per germline, CDR1 MDHEN and CDR2 SYDVKM. The CDR3 sequence is CASSRWEGTQYF. In DNA, the CDR3 is TGTGCCAGCAGTCGTTGGGAGGGGACCCAGTACTTC.

This clonotype appeared a few times. The rearrangement uses TRBV12-3 or TRBV12-4 and TRBJ1-1; TRBD1 might be the D (5 bases). The CDR3 spans 14 residues. The ends were cut back, 5 bases at V and 1 base at J, with 11 bases in the middle. The CDR3 DNA is TGTGCCAGCAGTACCTGGGACGGGAACACTGAAGCTTTCTTT. Encoded protein: CASSTWDGNTEAFF.

This clonotype has a handful of counts. J is TRBJ2-2 and V is TRBV12-3 or TRBV12-4; D is possibly TRBD1 (6 bases). This CDR3 contains 13 residues. Deletions cut 6 bases from V and 6 bases from J, with 11 bases between. The CDR3 region has the DNA TGTGCCAGCAGGTACAGGGTACCCGGGGAGCTGTTTTTT. Residues: CASRYRVPGELFF.

Ten or more counts support this clonotype. Germline and junction disagree at one end, which may indicate a read error. This chain uses TRBV12-3 or TRBV12-4 with TRBJ2-5; 8 nucleotides agree with TRBD2. The CDR3 covers 13 residues. For the CDR3, the DNA is TGTGCCAGCAGTTTGACGAAATCGGGGGGGCCGGACTTC. This sequence encodes CASSLTKSGGPDF.

The chain combines TRBV20-1 with TRBJ2-7; 9 nucleotides match TRBD2. The CDR3 sequence is 15 residues long. The V gene end was trimmed by 5 bases and the J gene end by 10 bases; junction bases not matched to a gene: 18. Germline V gene lookup returns CDR1 DFQATT and CDR2 SNEGSKA (reference sequence). The CDR3 region is CSAHRIKSGGPRQYF. In DNA form, the CDR3 reads TGCAGTGCTCATCGGATTAAAAGCGGGGGGCCACGACAGTACTTC.

Many counts were recorded for this clonotype. V gene TRBV4-2 combines with J gene TRBJ2-2, with D possibly TRBD2 on 6 matching bases. The CDR3 loop spans 15 amino acids. Between the trimmed V and J ends, which lost 0 bases and 4 bases, there was a span of 9 bases. Germline values: CDR1 LGHNA, CDR2 YNFKEQ. The CDR3 sequence: CASSQDLAFTGELFF. The CDR3 coding sequence is TGTGCCAGCAGCCAAGATCTAGCGTTCACCGGGGAGCTGTTTTTT.

This sequence joins TRBV7-8 and TRBJ2-5; D is unresolved. The germline V and J ends were trimmed by 2 bases and 8 bases, with 12 bases remaining between them. This CDR3 has 13 amino acids. Germline V gene data show CDR1 as SGHVS and CDR2 as FQNEAQ. CDR3 region: CASSLTAWETQYF. CDR3 DNA: TGTGCCAGCAGCTTAACAGCCTGGGAAACCCAGTACTTC. Complete variable domain (other parts from reference TRBV7-8 and TRBJ2-5): GAGVSQSPRYKVAKRGQDVALRCDPISGHVSLFWYQQALGQGPEFLTYFQNEAQLDKSGLPSDRFFAERPEGSVSTLKIQRTQQEDSAVYLCASSLTAWETQYFGPGTRLLVL.

The gene calls are TRBV28 and TRBJ2-1, with D possibly being TRBD1 (6 bases). V was shortened by 8 bases and J by 2 bases, with 19 bases between the two germline ends. The CDR3 spans 16 residues. Germline V gene lookup returns CDR1 MDHEN and CDR2 SYDVKM. CDR3 region: CASLTGREGAYNEQFF. The CDR3 DNA sequence: TGTGCCAGCTTGACAGGTAGGGAAGGCGCCTACAATGAGCAGTTCTTC.

This sequence joins TRBV7-8 and TRBJ2-7; TRBD1 aligns across 10 bases. This CDR3 region has 15 residues. Trimming at V came to 2 bases and at J to 4 bases, leaving 5 bases not matched to a gene. Germline loops: CDR1 SGHVS, CDR2 FQNEAQ. Here the CDR3 DNA reads TGTGCCAGCAGCTTACCCGGGACAGGGGAATACGAGCAGTACTTC. Protein: CASSLPGTGEYEQYF.

This sequence joins TRBV7-2 and TRBJ2-3; 8 bases are a match to TRBD2. The CDR3 is 15 amino acids. V was pared by 2 bases and J by 2 bases, with 3 bases of the junction left unmatched. Germline V gene sequence: CDR1 SGHTA, CDR2 FQGNSA. The CDR3 spells CASSLRSGVTDTQYF. The CDR3 DNA is TGTGCCAGCAGCTTACGTAGCGGGGTCACAGATACGCAGTATTTT.